This T cell receptor beta chain is from a study of PD-1 blockade in classical Hodgkin lymphoma. Turning to the study itself: Nivolumab was given intravenously to patients at 3 mg/kg every 2 weeks. Study results and caveats: Reports indicated that newly diagnosed patients had lower baseline TCR diversity than healthy donors did.

Brentuximab vedotin exposure varied among the patients, all of whom had relapsed after autologous stem cell transplantation. This clone has only one observation. Antigen unknown. The assay was immunoSEQ multiplex PCR, and TCRdb's table has in-frame clones only and misses some. The table lists 40,000 to 45,000 clones, around 80% of them singletons. The sequences come from peripheral blood mononuclear cells (PBMCs), collected at baseline. The receptor was isolated from a human donor with classical Hodgkin lymphoma.

The DNA for the CDR3 is TGTGCCAGCATGGGGACACCGTACAATGAGCAGTTCTTC. Its translation is CASMGTPYNEQFF. This sequence joins TRBV11-2 and TRBJ2-1, with D possibly being TRBD1 (6 bases). Germline loops: CDR1 SGHAT, CDR2 FQNNGV. Trimming cost V 7 bases and J 4 bases, with 11 bases left between them. The CDR3 has 13 residues.